What follows are 20 T cell receptor beta chains derived from one specimen sequenced in a study of blood T cell repertoires in COVID-19. Clones were sequenced by immunoSEQ multiplex PCR, and TCRdb holds only the in-frame ones, with some missing. Of around 300,000 clones in the sample, approximately 86% were seen once. Sequenced material: peripheral blood. The receptor source for this set is a woman between 70 and 85 years old with COVID-19, enrolled during active disease.

This clone is a singleton in its sample. V is TRBV27 and J is TRBJ2-1; 14 bases map to TRBD2. The CDR3 runs to 20 residues. Losses at the gene ends were 5 bases for V and 3 bases for J; bases not matched to a gene: 15. Germline V gene sequence: CDR1 MNHEY, CDR2 SMNVEV (reference sequence). This CDR3 reads CASSLPFQTSGGVSYNEQFF. CDR3 nucleotide sequence: TGTGCCAGCAGTCTACCTTTCCAGACTAGCGGGGGGGTTAGCTACAATGAGCAGTTCTTC.

This chain connects TRBV11-2 to TRBJ2-7, with 9 bases lining up with TRBD2. V was clipped by 0 bases and J by 0 bases; unmatched bases: 6. This CDR3 is built from 17 residues. From germline, CDR1 is SGHAT and CDR2 FQNNGV. In DNA form, the CDR3 reads TGTGCCAGCAGCTTAGAGACTAGCGGACGATACTCCTACGAGCAGTACTTC. Translation: CASSLETSGRYSYEQYF.

Here the CDR3 DNA reads TGTGCCAGCAGTTTGTGGGCCTCCGGTACGCAGTATTTT. Residues: CASSLWASGTQYF. The V gene is TRBV27, the J gene TRBJ2-3; D remains unclear. V lost 3 bases and J lost 8, with 12 bases in between. This CDR3 is 13 amino acids long. From germline, CDR1 is MNHEY and CDR2 SMNVEV (reference sequence).

The V gene is TRBV15, the J gene TRBJ1-2, with TRBD1 matching over 12 bases. Germline values: CDR1 LNHNV, CDR2 YYDKDF (reference sequence). The CDR3 covers 15 residues. With V trimmed by 0 bases and J by 8 bases, 4 bases remained unmatched. CDR3 region: CATSRDSGTGGGYTF. The CDR3, as DNA: TGTGCCACCAGCAGAGATTCCGGGACAGGGGGCGGCTACACCTTC.

In its sample, this clone was seen once. This chain's CDR3 is CASSQDLGLAGEETQYF. The CDR3 DNA sequence: TGCGCCAGCAGCCAAGACTTAGGACTAGCGGGGGAAGAGACCCAGTACTTC. V and J are TRBV4-3 and TRBJ2-5, with 13 bases aligning to TRBD2. Germline V CDR1 and CDR2: LGHNA, YSLEER. The ends lost 0 bases at V and 3 bases at J; junction bases unmatched: 4. There are 17 residues in the CDR3.

The gene calls are TRBV10-1 and TRBJ2-5; TRBD1 might be the D (5 bases). This CDR3 contains 14 residues. V dropped 4 bases and J dropped 5 bases, with 14 bases sitting between them. Germline assignment: CDR1 WNHNN and CDR2 SYGVQD (reference sequence). CDR3 in amino acids: CASSGPGLGETQYF. The CDR3 bases are TGCGCCAGCAGTGGTCCAGGGTTGGGCGAGACCCAGTACTTC.

The chain employs TRBV10-3 and TRBJ2-6; D remains ambiguous. The CDR3 totals 14 residues. V lost 6 bases, J lost 0 bases, and 6 bases lay in between. Germline CDR1 is ENHRY and CDR2 is SYGVKD. The CDR3 is CAISRYSGANVLTF. CDR3 sequence (DNA): TGTGCCATCAGCCGCTACTCTGGGGCCAACGTCCTGACTTTC.

The gene calls are TRBV27 and TRBJ2-7; a possible D gene is TRBD1 (6 bases). From germline, CDR1 is MNHEY and CDR2 SMNVEV (reference sequence). V lost 0 bases and J lost 4, with 13 bases in between. The CDR3 runs 15 residues. CDR3 bases: TGTGCCAGCAGTTTATCCGGGACAAGTCTGTACGAGCAGTACTTC. Protein: CASSLSGTSLYEQYF.

The genes are TRBV6-5 and TRBJ1-5, with D possibly TRBD1 on 5 matching bases. CDR1 and CDR2 (germline): MNHEY, SVGAGI. The V gene lost 5 bases and the J gene lost 7 bases, with 12 bases spanning the gap. The CDR3 has 13 amino acids. The CDR3 DNA sequence: TGTGCCAGCAGTAGCAGGGAAGGGCAGCCCCAGCATTTT. Translating gives CASSSREGQPQHF.

The chain has TRBV19 and TRBJ2-1; tentative D call: TRBD2 (6 bases). Trimming shortened V by 7 bases and J by 9 bases, and 25 bases separated the two germline ends. The CDR3 length is 16 residues. CDR1 is LNHDA and CDR2 is SQIVND in the germline V gene (reference sequence). In DNA form, the CDR3 reads TGTGCCAGTACCCCTGACGGGGGATATTCTACATCTGAGCAGTTCTTC. This translates into CASTPDGGYSTSEQFF.

This chain joins TRBV6-5 and TRBJ1-2; 9 bases agree with TRBD1. The trim removed 4 bases at V and 6 bases at J, leaving 6 bases unmatched. Per the germline V gene, CDR1 is MNHEY and CDR2 is SVGAGI. The CDR3 has 14 residues. DNA of the CDR3: TGTGCCAGCAGTTTGGGACAGGGAAGGAATGGCTACACCTTC. The encoded protein is CASSLGQGRNGYTF.

The chain employs TRBV28 and TRBJ1-2; D unclear. Deletions cut 5 bases from V and 14 bases from J, with 18 bases between. CDR3 length: 12 residues. Germline assignment: CDR1 MDHEN and CDR2 SYDVKM. This CDR3 is CASSPPDWIGTF. CDR3 in DNA: TGTGCCAGCAGTCCTCCCGACTGGATAGGAACCTTC.

The gene calls are TRBV5-6 and TRBJ1-3, with 10 bases that match TRBD1. V dropped 0 bases and J dropped 3; count of bases not matched to a gene: 9. From germline, CDR1 is SGHDT and CDR2 YYEEEE. This CDR3 spans 18 amino acids. CDR3 loop: CASSLGQGARLGGNTIYF. CDR3 in DNA: TGTGCCAGCAGCTTGGGACAGGGGGCGAGGTTGGGTGGAAACACCATATATTTT.

This clone occurred once. The V call is TRBV30, the J call TRBJ2-7; weak D call: TRBD1 (6 bases). Germline V gives CDR1 GTSNPN, CDR2 SVGIG (reference sequence). The ends were cut back, 2 bases at V and 3 bases at J, with 11 bases in the middle. This CDR3 spans 13 amino acids. The CDR3 loop is CAWSKGGNYEQYF. The DNA for the CDR3 is TGTGCCTGGAGTAAAGGGGGAAACTACGAGCAGTACTTC.

The CDR3 loop is CASSRQGRVANEKLFF. The CDR3 DNA reads as TGTGCCAGTAGCAGACAGGGTCGGGTAGCTAATGAAAAACTGTTTTTT. The chain employs TRBV19 and TRBJ1-4; 7 bases are a match to TRBD1. The CDR3 sequence is 16 residues long. Germline values: CDR1 LNHDA, CDR2 SQIVND (reference sequence). The V segment lost 6 bases and the J segment 3 bases; nucleotides outside the gene matches: 10. The entire variable domain, with the rest obtained from reference TRBV19 and TRBJ1-4, is as follows: DGGITQSPKYLFRKEGQNVTLSCEQNLNHDAMYWYRQDPGQGLRLIYYSQIVNDFQKGDIAEGYSVSREKKESFPLTVTSAQKNPTAFYLCASSRQGRVANEKLFFGSGTQLSVL.

The CDR3 nucleotides are TGTGCCAGCAGCTCCGCGGTAGCGGGGGGGCAAGAGACCCAGTACTTC. As protein: CASSSAVAGGQETQYF. The chain joins TRBV11-2 to TRBJ2-5; TRBD2 aligns across 11 bases. The CDR3 has 16 residues. Trimming removed 4 bases from V and 2 bases from J; junction bases left unmatched: 6. Germline values: CDR1 SGHAT, CDR2 FQNNGV.

The CDR3 coding sequence is TGTGCCATCAGGGACAGTAATGAAAAACTGTTTTTT. It specifies CAIRDSNEKLFF. The chain recombines TRBV10-3 with TRBJ1-4; D may be TRBD1 (6 bases). Germline CDR1 reads ENHRY; CDR2 reads SYGVKD. V dropped 6 bases and J dropped 4 bases, with 6 bases sitting between them. This CDR3 spans 12 amino acids.

This clone has more than one count but fewer than ten. The J gene is TRBJ1-4, the V gene TRBV15; D gene ambiguous. Germline-derived CDR1 and CDR2 are LNHNV and YYDKDF (reference sequence). The CDR3 spans 14 residues. The germline V and J ends were trimmed by 2 bases and 0 bases, with 4 bases remaining between them. CDR3 coding DNA: TGTGCCACCAGCAGACCTTCAACTAATGAAAAACTGTTTTTT. Its translation: CATSRPSTNEKLFF.

V and J are TRBV27 and TRBJ2-7; 9 nucleotides match TRBD1. V was clipped by 3 bases and J by 4 bases; unmatched bases: 4. The germline gives CDR1 MNHEY, CDR2 SMNVEV (reference sequence). The CDR3 is 14 residues long. The CDR3 DNA reads TGTGCCAGCAGTTTTGCGGGACAGGGTTACGAGCAGTACTTC. It yields the protein CASSFAGQGYEQYF.

The CDR3 nucleotides are TGTGCCAGCCATAAGACAGGGGTTTCTTATGGCTACACCTTC. Residues: CASHKTGVSYGYTF. The chain combines TRBV28 with TRBJ1-2; 8 nucleotides agree with TRBD1. The CDR3 is 14 amino acids. Looked up from germline, CDR1 is MDHEN and CDR2 is SYDVKM. The V and J ends lost 8 bases and 5 bases, in that order; junction bases with no gene match: 10.